This T cell receptor beta chain stems from a study of cytomegalovirus exposure and HLA in healthy donors. Study results and caveats: Looking again later, the authors saw that most CMV-associated TCR beta chains seemed HLA-restricted. Sequencing likely produced, as an artifact, a cluster of highly shared sequence variants.

On this clone itself: Its target is not known.

The primer mix had 60 Vbeta and 13 Jbeta primers. As processed by the authors: Unique TCR beta chains numbered 80 million to 95 million in a later analysis, with roughly 10 million shared. Assay used: immunoSEQ multiplex PCR; TCRdb lists only in-frame clones, some missing. V, J and clone size are those of that table, while D and trimming were read from the DNA. This table holds 170,000 or so clones, around 77% found once. V lost 6 bases and J 0 bases, leaving 12 bases between the germline ends. Germline V gene lookup returns CDR1 MDHEN and CDR2 SYDVKM. The CDR3 covers 15 residues. The sequencing sample was made of PBMCs. V is TRBV28 and J is TRBJ2-1; D not certain. The receptor was isolated from a woman between 50 and 59 years old in good health and CMV-seropositive. The CDR3 DNA reads TGTGCCAGCAGCCCCGTAGCAAGCTCCTACAATGAGCAGTTCTTC. Protein: CASSPVASSYNEQFF.